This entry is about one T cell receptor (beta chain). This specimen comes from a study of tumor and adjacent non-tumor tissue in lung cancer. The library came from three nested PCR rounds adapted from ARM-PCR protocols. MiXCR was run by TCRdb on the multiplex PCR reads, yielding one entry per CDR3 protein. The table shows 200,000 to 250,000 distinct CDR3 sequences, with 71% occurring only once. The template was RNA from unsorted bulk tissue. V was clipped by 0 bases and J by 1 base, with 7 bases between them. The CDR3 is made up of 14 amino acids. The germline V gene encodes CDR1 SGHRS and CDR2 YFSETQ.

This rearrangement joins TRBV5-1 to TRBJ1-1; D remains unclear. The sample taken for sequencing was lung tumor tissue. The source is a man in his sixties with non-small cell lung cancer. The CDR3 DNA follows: TGCGCCAGCAGCTTGGACGGCAGGAACACTGAAGCTTTCTTT. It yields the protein CASSLDGRNTEAFF.